Following are 26 T cell receptor beta chains from one sample sequenced in a study of T cell responses to AZD1222 COVID-19 vaccine. Sequencing used immunoSEQ multiplex PCR; TCRdb keeps in-frame clones, though not all of them. The repertoire includes over 100,000 clones, over 85% of them detected once, and around 5% sits in the top ten. The sequencing here drew on peripheral blood, taken on day 0 of AZD1222 vaccination. Receptor source: an adult in good health.

This clone was observed once. CDR3 region: CASSPKGQGDEKLFF. As DNA, the CDR3 is TGTGCCAGCAGCCCTAAGGGACAGGGGGACGAAAAACTGTTTTTT. The chain recombines TRBV16 with TRBJ1-4; 11 positions match TRBD1. The germline CDR1 and CDR2 sequences are KGHSY and FQNENV. J lost 8 bases, V lost 4 bases, and 6 bases had no gene match. The CDR3 extends over 15 amino acids.

The chain has TRBV5-6 and TRBJ2-3; the match to TRBD2 covers 7 bases. CDR3 length: 19 amino acids. With V trimmed by 2 bases and J by 3 bases, 18 bases remained unmatched. In germline, CDR1 is SGHDT, CDR2 YYEEEE. The CDR3, as DNA: TGTGCCAGCAGCTTTTCCGGACTTCGGAGCGGGAAGAGAACAGATACGCAGTATTTT. It codes for CASSFSGLRSGKRTDTQYF. Using reference TRBV5-6 and TRBJ2-3 for the parts outside the CDR3, the full variable domain is DAGVTQSPTHLIKTRGQQVTLRCSPKSGHDTVSWYQQALGQGPQFIFQYYEEEERQRGNFPDRFSGHQFPNYSSELNVNALLLGDSALYLCASSFSGLRSGKRTDTQYFGPGTRLTVL.

The chain combines TRBV5-6 with TRBJ1-1; D is ambiguous. The germline V and J ends were trimmed by 1 base and 5 bases, with 12 bases remaining between them. This CDR3 is 14 amino acids long. CDR1 SGHDT and CDR2 YYEEEE come from the germline V gene. The CDR3 reads CASSLISRGTEAFF. The CDR3 coding sequence is TGTGCCAGCAGCTTGATCTCCCGGGGAACTGAAGCTTTCTTT.

This chain links TRBV6-6 with TRBJ2-7; perhaps TRBD2 as D (6 bases). Germline CDR1 and CDR2: MNHNY and SVGAGI (reference sequence). The length of the CDR3 is 16 residues. The germline V and J ends were trimmed by 0 bases and 0 bases, with 12 bases remaining between them. The CDR3 bases are TGTGCCAGCAGTTACTCCCGACTAGGGAACTCCTACGAGCAGTACTTC. Its translation: CASSYSRLGNSYEQYF.

J is TRBJ1-1 and V is TRBV7-9; 9 nucleotides agree with TRBD1. This CDR3 is built from 14 residues. CDR1 is SEHNR and CDR2 is FQNEAQ in the germline V gene (reference sequence). V shed 4 bases and J 3 bases; nucleotides not matched to a gene: 3. This CDR3 reads CASSSRQGDTEAFF. The CDR3 nucleotides are TGTGCCAGCAGCTCTCGACAGGGGGACACTGAAGCTTTCTTT.

The chain carries TRBV6-5 and TRBJ1-5, with D uncertain. Trimming cost V 6 bases and J 2 bases, with 14 bases left between them. Germline CDR1 is MNHEY and CDR2 is SVGAGI. The CDR3 contains 15 residues. Here the CDR3 reads CASSNIGTGNQPQHF. In nucleotides, the CDR3 is TGTGCCAGCAGCAATATCGGCACCGGCAATCAGCCCCAGCATTTT.

In its sample, this clone was seen once. The CDR3 protein is CASSSTGGRYTGELFF. For the CDR3, the DNA is TGTGCCAGCAGCTCAACAGGGGGCAGGTACACCGGGGAGCTGTTTTTT. This chain uses TRBV7-8 with TRBJ2-2, with TRBD1 matching 9 bases. The germline gives CDR1 SGHVS, CDR2 FQNEAQ. The CDR3 is 16 amino acids. Trimming cost V 4 bases and J 3 bases; bases outside gene matches: 6.

In this sample, this clone turned up once. The chain joins TRBV5-4 to TRBJ1-6, with D unresolved. The germline V and J ends were trimmed by 4 bases and 1 base, with 12 bases remaining between them. CDR1 and CDR2 (germline): SGHNT, YYREEE (reference sequence). The CDR3 has 16 amino acids. CDR3 nucleotide sequence: TGTGCCAGCAGCGATAGACGGTTTTCCTATAATTCACCCCTCCACTTT. Amino acid sequence: CASSDRRFSYNSPLHF.

The V gene is TRBV10-3, the J gene TRBJ1-3, with TRBD1 identical over 9 bases. With V trimmed by 6 bases and J by 0 bases, 3 bases remained unmatched. Germline CDR1 ENHRY, CDR2 SYGVKD. The CDR3 loop spans 15 amino acids. The CDR3 DNA is TGTGCCATCAGGGGACAGGGCCGCTCTGGAAACACCATATATTTT. Translation gives CAIRGQGRSGNTIYF.

The chain recombines TRBV7-3 with TRBJ2-1, with D possibly called TRBD1 or TRBD2 (6 bases each). The CDR3 is made up of 15 amino acids. Trimming shortened V by 2 bases and J by 2 bases, and 10 bases separated the two germline ends. Germline lookup yields CDR1 SGHTA and CDR2 FQGTGA. This chain's CDR3 is CASSLEGGTYNEQFF. CDR3 in DNA: TGTGCCAGCAGCTTAGAGGGGGGTACCTACAATGAGCAGTTCTTC.

The gene calls are TRBV6-5 and TRBJ2-7; TRBD1 matches 8 bases. Germline CDR1 is MNHEY and CDR2 is SVGAGI. The CDR3 runs 15 residues. V gave up 0 bases and J gave up 3 bases; unmatched junction bases: 4. CDR3 loop: CASSYSEQGGYEQYF. In DNA form, the CDR3 reads TGTGCCAGCAGTTACTCCGAACAGGGGGGCTACGAGCAGTACTTC.

J is TRBJ2-7 and V is TRBV6-6, with TRBD2 identical over 7 bases. V was clipped by 6 bases and J by 1 base; unmatched bases: 6. Germline-derived CDR1 and CDR2 are MNHNY and SVGAGI (reference sequence). The CDR3 covers 14 residues. The CDR3 spells CASRASGASYEQYF. In nucleotides, the CDR3 is TGTGCCAGCAGGGCTAGCGGAGCTTCCTACGAGCAGTACTTC.

The sample holds one count of this clone. V gene TRBV3-1 (or the pseudogene TRBV3-2) combines with J gene TRBJ2-7; 12 nucleotides agree with TRBD1. The CDR3 totals 17 residues. Unmatched junction bases numbered 12, after V lost 3 bases and J lost 6 bases. Germline V gene sequence: CDR1 LGHDT, CDR2 YNNKEL (reference sequence). CDR3 loop: CASSHHRGQGAIFEQYF. CDR3 bases: TGTGCCAGCAGCCACCACAGGGGACAGGGGGCCATATTCGAGCAGTACTTC.

The V gene is TRBV4-2, the J gene TRBJ2-7; 11 bases agree with TRBD2. The CDR3 loop spans 14 amino acids. The V gene's germline CDR1 is LGHNA and CDR2 YNFKEQ. Trimming cost V 3 bases and J 7 bases; bases outside gene matches: 5. CDR3 in DNA: TGTGCCAGCAGCCACGGGACTAGCGGCCGGGAGCAGTACTTC. This sequence encodes CASSHGTSGREQYF.

The V and J genes are TRBV6-5 and TRBJ1-3; TRBD1 matches at 9 bases. The CDR3 length is 14 residues. The V and J ends lost 9 bases and 10 bases, in that order; junction bases with no gene match: 13. Germline-derived CDR1 and CDR2 are MNHEY and SVGAGI. CDR3 sequence (DNA): TGTGCCAGTCAAGGGGACAGGGTGCGCGCAACCATATATTTT. Translation: CASQGDRVRATIYF.

V gene TRBV7-9 combines with J gene TRBJ2-7; TRBD2 matches 8 bases. Trimming at V came to 8 bases and at J to 4 bases, leaving 19 bases not matched to a gene. The CDR3 covers 17 residues. CDR1 is SEHNR, CDR2 FQNEAQ, per germline (reference sequence). The CDR3 sequence: CASRARGAGDPGYEQYF. CDR3 DNA: TGTGCCAGCCGAGCTAGGGGAGCGGGAGACCCTGGATACGAGCAGTACTTC. Supplemented by reference TRBV7-9 and TRBJ2-7, the full variable domain reads DTGVSQNPRHKITKRGQNVTFRCDPISEHNRLYWYRQTLGQGPEFLTYFQNEAQLEKSRLLSDRFSAERPKGSFSTLEIQRTEQGDSAMYLCASRARGAGDPGYEQYFGPGTRLTVT.

The genes are TRBV30 and TRBJ2-7; 11 bases agree with TRBD1. Germline trimming cut 2 bases from V and 0 bases from J; bases unmatched to any gene: 3. The CDR3 extends over 15 amino acids. CDR1 is GTSNPN and CDR2 is SVGIG in the germline V gene (reference sequence). The CDR3 spells CAWSRGTGGSYEQYF. In DNA, the CDR3 is TGTGCCTGGAGTAGGGGGACAGGGGGCTCCTACGAGCAGTACTTC.

The rearrangement uses TRBV7-6 and TRBJ1-1; 7 bases fit TRBD1. Germline CDR1 is SGHVS and CDR2 is FNYEAQ. The CDR3 extends over 16 amino acids. Trimming at V came to 5 bases and at J to 2 bases, leaving 11 bases not matched to a gene. DNA for the CDR3: TGTGCCAGCAGCAATGAGGGACAGAACAAAAACACTGAAGCTTTCTTT. This translates into CASSNEGQNKNTEAFF.

The chain has TRBV5-6 and TRBJ2-7; 8 nucleotides agree with TRBD1. The germline CDR1 and CDR2 sequences are SGHDT and YYEEEE. This CDR3 region has 16 residues. J was trimmed by 0 bases and V by 5 bases; bases with no gene match: 10. The CDR3 DNA reads TGTGCCAGCAGGCCTGCGGGCAGGGGGCTCTCCTACGAGCAGTACTTC. Its protein product is CASRPAGRGLSYEQYF.

The chain combines TRBV9 with TRBJ2-3; D possibly corresponds to TRBD2 (5 bases). The CDR3 is made up of 16 amino acids. Germline CDR1 is SGDLS and CDR2 is YYNGEE. With 4 bases removed from V and 2 bases from J, the gap between germline ends came to 17 bases. CDR3 nucleotides: TGTGCCAGCAGCTTACGGACTTTCTCACTCACAGATACGCAGTATTTT. This sequence encodes CASSLRTFSLTDTQYF.

This sequence joins TRBV6-6 and TRBJ2-7; TRBD2 is a possible D gene (6 bases). The CDR3 is made up of 13 amino acids. V lost 8 bases and J 5 bases, leaving 16 bases between the germline ends. Germline assignment: CDR1 MNHNY and CDR2 SVGAGI (reference sequence). CDR3: CASLGGMGDEQYF. The CDR3 nucleotides read TGTGCCAGCTTGGGCGGGATGGGGGACGAGCAGTACTTC.

Judged by abundance, this clone is medium-sized. The rearrangement links TRBV2 to TRBJ2-1; D possibly corresponds to TRBD2 (6 bases). CDR3 size: 12 residues. CDR1 is SNHLY and CDR2 is FYNNEI in the germline V gene. V lost 6 bases, J lost 12 bases, and 15 bases lay in between. CDR3 region: CASSPAIGRQFF. The CDR3 nucleotides read TGTGCCAGCAGCCCTGCGATCGGGAGGCAGTTCTTC.

The chain employs TRBV20-1 and TRBJ1-6, with D uncertain. V lost 5 bases, J lost 3 bases, and 17 bases lay in between. This CDR3 contains 16 residues. Germline V gene lookup returns CDR1 DFQATT and CDR2 SNEGSKA (reference sequence). The DNA for the CDR3 is TGCAGTGCTGGTGACCCGATGCCAGGCTATAATTCACCCCTCCACTTT. It codes for CSAGDPMPGYNSPLHF.

The chain is built from TRBV7-2 and TRBJ1-2, with TRBD1 matching 7 bases. The CDR3 runs to 15 residues. Germline V gene data show CDR1 as SGHTA and CDR2 as FQGNSA. Losses at the gene ends were 5 bases for V and 4 bases for J; bases not matched to a gene: 10. The DNA for the CDR3 is TGTGCCAGCAGCGCAGACAGGGACCCGATCTATGGCTACACCTTC. As protein: CASSADRDPIYGYTF.

The chain recombines TRBV4-3 with TRBJ1-1, with D unclear. The germline CDR1 and CDR2 sequences are LGHNA and YSLEER. This CDR3 has 15 residues. The germline V and J ends were trimmed by 0 bases and 7 bases, with 15 bases remaining between them. For the CDR3, the DNA is TGCGCCAGCAGCCAAGAGGACTGGGATGGAATTGAAGCTTTCTTT. It encodes CASSQEDWDGIEAFF.

The V and J genes are TRBV7-9 and TRBJ2-1, with D hard to call. The CDR3 is made up of 14 amino acids. V dropped 1 base and J dropped 9 bases, with 13 bases sitting between them. Per germline, CDR1 SEHNR and CDR2 FQNEAQ (reference sequence). CDR3 loop: CASSLGLSAVEQFF. In DNA form, the CDR3 reads TGTGCCAGCAGCTTAGGTCTCTCAGCAGTTGAGCAGTTCTTC.